What follows are 7 T cell receptor beta chains derived from one specimen sequenced in a study of cytomegalovirus exposure and HLA in healthy donors. 13 Jbeta primers and 60 Vbeta primers were used for the PCR. Sequenced by immunoSEQ multiplex PCR; TCRdb stores in-frame clones only, minus some. The data show over 150,000 clones, 70% to 80% seen once. The sequencing input was PBMCs. The receptors here all came from a woman aged 45-65 years in good health and CMV-seronegative.

Here the CDR3 reads CASSWPSGGARETQYF. The CDR3, as DNA: TGTGCCAGCAGCTGGCCTAGCGGGGGGGCCAGGGAGACCCAGTACTTC. The V gene is TRBV7-9, the J gene TRBJ2-5; TRBD2 matches at 12 bases. The V and J ends lost 4 bases and 5 bases, in that order; junction bases with no gene match: 8. The CDR3 runs 16 residues. The germline CDR1 and CDR2 sequences are SEHNR and FQNEAQ (reference sequence). The variable domain in full, completed from reference TRBV7-9 and TRBJ2-5, reads DTGVSQNPRHKITKRGQNVTFRCDPISEHNRLYWYRQTLGQGPEFLTYFQNEAQLEKSRLLSDRFSAERPKGSFSTLEIQRTEQGDSAMYLCASSWPSGGARETQYFGPGTRLLVL.

The gene calls are TRBV7-8 and TRBJ2-1; 8 bases match TRBD2. V shed 0 bases and J 10 bases; nucleotides not matched to a gene: 14. CDR1 and CDR2 from the germline V gene are SGHVS and FQNEAQ. This CDR3 has 17 residues. This chain's CDR3 is CASSLATTGTRAREQFF. CDR3 in DNA: TGTGCCAGCAGCTTAGCCACTACCGGGACTAGGGCTCGGGAGCAGTTCTTC.

The V and J genes are TRBV28 and TRBJ1-5; 12 nucleotides align to TRBD1. CDR1 MDHEN and CDR2 SYDVKM come from the germline V gene. The V gene end was trimmed by 6 bases and the J gene end by 5 bases; junction bases not matched to a gene: 8. The CDR3 is 16 residues long. The CDR3 protein is CASRPGQGARYQPQHF. CDR3 DNA sequence: TGTGCCAGCAGGCCGGGACAGGGGGCGCGATATCAGCCCCAGCATTTT.

The gene calls are TRBV28 and TRBJ2-2; TRBD2 aligns across 10 bases. Germline CDR1 and CDR2: MDHEN and SYDVKM. V lost 6 bases and J lost 7; bases outside the gene matches: 11. This CDR3 has 16 residues. This CDR3 reads CASSLPGLANGGELFF. DNA of the CDR3: TGTGCCAGCAGCCTTCCGGGACTAGCGAACGGCGGGGAGCTGTTTTTT.

The chain links TRBV6-5 to TRBJ1-5; D may be TRBD1 (6 bases). The CDR3 extends over 15 amino acids. Trimming cost V 2 bases and J 2 bases, with 10 bases left between them. Per the germline V gene, CDR1 is MNHEY and CDR2 is SVGAGI. This CDR3 is CASSYRRGGNQPQHF. The CDR3 nucleotides read TGTGCCAGCAGTTACCGCAGGGGAGGCAATCAGCCCCAGCATTTT.

The chain links TRBV6-6 to TRBJ1-4; TRBD1 aligns across 7 bases. Germline V gives CDR1 MNHNY, CDR2 SVGAGI (reference sequence). CDR3 size: 14 residues. The trim removed 3 bases at V and 7 bases at J, leaving 5 bases unmatched. The CDR3 spells CASSYNRGGEKLFF. The CDR3 nucleotides are TGTGCCAGCAGTTATAACAGGGGTGGTGAAAAACTGTTTTTT.

The chain couples TRBV5-4 to TRBJ2-5, with unresolved D. The V end lost 5 bases, the J end lost 3 bases, and 20 bases lay between the germline ends. This CDR3 has 16 amino acids. Germline V gives CDR1 SGHNT, CDR2 YYREEE (reference sequence). This CDR3 reads CASSLTPVNSEETQYF. CDR3 in DNA: TGTGCCAGCAGTTTAACCCCGGTCAACTCGGAAGAGACCCAGTACTTC.